Shown below are 19 T cell receptor beta chains from a single sample sequenced in a study of breast tumors, draining lymph nodes, adjacent tissues. MiXCR was run by TCRdb on the multiplex PCR reads, yielding one entry per CDR3 protein. In the table there are fewer than 7,500 distinct CDR3 sequences, 43% of which are singletons. Sequencing used tumor-adjacent breast tissue. The receptors shown here come from a female donor with breast cancer. Some clones in this sample may be carry-over from other donors' samples.

This clonotype is labeled medium-sized. The chain employs TRBV7-9 and TRBJ1-2; D is unresolved. Between the trimmed V and J ends, which lost 5 bases and 8 bases, there was a span of 15 bases. CDR1 SEHNR and CDR2 FQNEAQ come from the germline V gene (reference sequence). The CDR3 length is 13 residues. DNA for the CDR3: TGTGCCAGCAGCCAAGACTCCCGTGTCGGCTACACCTTC. Its protein product is CASSQDSRVGYTF.

This clonotype is labeled as medium-sized. J is TRBJ2-2 and V is TRBV20-1; TRBD1 matches at 8 bases. Germline V lookup: CDR1 DFQATT, CDR2 SNEGSKA (reference sequence). V was pared by 4 bases and J by 3 bases, with 4 bases of the junction left unmatched. This CDR3 comprises 14 residues. CDR3 in DNA: TGCAGTGCTAAGCAGGGGGCGGACACCGGGGAGCTGTTTTTT. It codes for CSAKQGADTGELFF.

This clonotype showed up many times. The chain is built from TRBV30 and TRBJ2-1; 9 bases map to TRBD2. CDR1 GTSNPN and CDR2 SVGIG come from the germline V gene (reference sequence). V was clipped by 5 bases and J by 10 bases; unmatched bases: 9. The CDR3 runs to 13 residues. CDR3 region: CAWALAGVGEQFF. CDR3 DNA: TGTGCCTGGGCCTTAGCGGGAGTGGGAGAGCAGTTCTTC.

This clonotype was detected ten times or more. The V call is TRBV5-6, the J call TRBJ1-4; possible D gene TRBD1, 5 bases. This CDR3 region has 14 residues. Germline V gene lookup returns CDR1 SGHDT and CDR2 YYEEEE. The V and J ends lost 2 bases and 8 bases respectively, with 13 bases between them. In DNA form, the CDR3 reads TGTGCCAGCAGCTTCGGGCAGGGCAGCGAAAAACTGTTTTTT. It is translated as CASSFGQGSEKLFF.

V usage is TRBV24-1 and J usage is TRBJ2-2; TRBD1 agrees at 7 bases. V shed 4 bases and J 3 bases; nucleotides not matched to a gene: 4. The CDR3 spans 15 residues. Germline V gene data show CDR1 as KGHDR and CDR2 as SFDVKD. The CDR3, as DNA: TGTGCCACCAGTGAAGCCGGGACAGACACCGGGGAGCTGTTTTTT. The encoded protein is CATSEAGTDTGELFF.

The rearrangement joins TRBV15 to TRBJ2-7; D remains ambiguous. Germline V gene data show CDR1 as LNHNV and CDR2 as YYDKDF (reference sequence). The V end lost 4 bases, the J end lost 0 bases, and 7 bases lay between the germline ends. The CDR3 covers 13 residues. CDR3 sequence (DNA): TGTGCCACCAGCATCGGTGGCTCCTACGAGCAGTACTTC. It is translated as CATSIGGSYEQYF.

By sample fraction, this clonotype is medium-sized. The chain uses TRBV12-3 or TRBV12-4 and TRBJ2-7; TRBD2 aligns across 8 bases. Unmatched junction bases numbered 12, after V lost 5 bases and J lost 3 bases. This CDR3 comprises 16 residues. The CDR3 DNA sequence: TGTGCCAGCAGTACCACGAGCGGGAGAGGCCGCTACGAGCAGTACTTC. Protein: CASSTTSGRGRYEQYF.

Comments on this clonotype: Being one base from a much bigger clone, this may be a read error. The chain couples TRBV18 to TRBJ2-1; TRBD1 aligns across 8 bases. CDR3 length: 16 residues. Germline lookup yields CDR1 KGHSH and CDR2 LQKENI. After removal of 2 bases from V and 9 bases from J, the junction contained 12 bases not matched to a gene. The DNA for the CDR3 is TGTGCCAGCTCACCATACGATCACAGGGGGGACAGTGAGCAGTTCTTC. It specifies CASSPYDHRGDSEQFF.

J is TRBJ2-7 and V is TRBV2; TRBD2 might be the D (5 bases). There are 14 residues in the CDR3. Trimming removed 1 base at V and 5 bases at J, with 12 bases between. CDR1 SNHLY and CDR2 FYNNEI come from the germline V gene. In DNA, the CDR3 is TGTGCCAGCAGTGAAGGCCCACGTAGCGACGAGCAGTACTTC. This gives the protein CASSEGPRSDEQYF.

The rearrangement uses TRBV4-3 and TRBJ2-7, with D uncertain. Germline V gives CDR1 LGHNA, CDR2 YSLEER. Trimming left V 0 bases short and J 1 base short, with 7 bases between. The length of the CDR3 is 14 residues. The CDR3 loop reads CASSQDGFSYEQYF. The CDR3 region has the DNA TGCGCCAGCAGCCAAGATGGGTTTTCCTACGAGCAGTACTTC.

This rearrangement joins TRBV20-1 to TRBJ2-3; the D gene could be TRBD1 or TRBD2 (5 bases each). Per germline, CDR1 DFQATT and CDR2 SNEGSKA (reference sequence). CDR3 length: 12 amino acids. CDR3 sequence: CRIRGSADTQYF. The CDR3 nucleotides are TGCAGGATACGGGGCTCGGCAGATACGCAGTATTTT.

This clonotype appeared many times. A much larger clonotype is one base distant, so this may be a read error. The chain combines TRBV11-3 with TRBJ2-1, with TRBD2 identical over 12 bases. The CDR3 covers 15 residues. Germline V gives CDR1 SGHNT, CDR2 YENEEA. CDR3 DNA sequence: TGTGCCGGCAGAGCTAGCGGGAGGGCCGTGAATGAGCAGTTCTTC. Its protein product is CAGRASGRAVNEQFF. Supplemented by reference TRBV11-3 and TRBJ2-1, the full variable domain reads EAGVVQSPRYKIIEKKQPVAFWCNPISGHNTLYWYLQNLGQGPELLIRYENEEAVDDSQLPKDRFSAERLKGVDSTLKIQPAELGDSAVYLCAGRASGRAVNEQFFGPGTRLTVL.

The chain couples TRBV6-2 or TRBV6-3 to TRBJ1-2; 7 bases align to TRBD1. This CDR3 has 14 amino acids. The J segment lost 4 bases and the V segment lost 1 base, leaving 3 bases of the junction unmatched. Germline-derived CDR1 and CDR2 are MNHEY and SVGEGT. CDR3 sequence reads: CASSYYRGGYGYTF. As DNA, the CDR3 is TGTGCCAGCAGTTACTACAGGGGAGGCTATGGCTACACCTTC.

The V and J genes are TRBV7-2 and TRBJ2-1; 8 bases are shared with TRBD2. J gave up 6 bases and V 2 bases, and 9 bases lay outside the gene matches. The CDR3 sequence is 16 residues long. Germline-derived CDR1 and CDR2 are SGHTA and FQGNSA. In nucleotides, the CDR3 is TGTGCCAGCAGCTTAAACGCGGGACTAGGTTTCAATGAGCAGTTCTTC. It codes for CASSLNAGLGFNEQFF.

This chain connects TRBV24-1 to TRBJ2-5; D possibly corresponds to TRBD1 (5 bases). From germline, CDR1 is KGHDR and CDR2 SFDVKD. The CDR3 runs 12 residues. Trimming took 7 bases from V and 0 from J, leaving 5 bases between them. The CDR3 is CATRDNQETQYF. In nucleotides, the CDR3 is TGTGCCACCAGGGACAACCAAGAGACCCAGTACTTC.

By share, this clonotype counts as medium-sized. The V gene is TRBV7-9, the J gene TRBJ2-3, with D possibly matching TRBD2 (5 bases). The CDR3 has 14 amino acids. V was clipped by 6 bases and J by 0 bases, with 10 bases between them. Germline V gene lookup returns CDR1 SEHNR and CDR2 FQNEAQ (reference sequence). CDR3: CASRDWSSTDTQYF. In nucleotides, the CDR3 is TGTGCCAGCAGGGACTGGTCAAGCACAGATACGCAGTATTTT.

This clonotype was counted many times. V is TRBV7-3 and J is TRBJ2-6, with 10 bases lining up with TRBD1. CDR1 and CDR2 (germline): SGHTA, FQGTGA. This CDR3 has 17 amino acids. Trimming cost V 4 bases and J 2 bases; bases outside gene matches: 5. The CDR3 coding sequence is TGTGCCAGCAGCTCGTCCGGGACAGGGGCTGGGGCCAACGTCCTGACTTTC. Encoded protein: CASSSSGTGAGANVLTF. The full variable domain, its missing parts supplied by reference TRBV7-3 and TRBJ2-6, is GAGVSQTPSNKVTEKGKYVELRCDPISGHTALYWYRQSLGQGPEFLIYFQGTGAADDSGLPNDRFFAVRPEGSVSTLKIQRTERGDSAVYLCASSSSGTGAGANVLTFGAGSRLTVL.

The rearrangement uses TRBV10-2 and TRBJ1-3, with D uncertain. The germline CDR1 and CDR2 sequences are WSHSY and SAAADI. Trimming removed 0 bases at V and 2 bases at J, with 2 bases between. This CDR3 contains 13 residues. This chain's CDR3 is CASSESPGNTIYF. The CDR3 coding sequence is TGCGCCAGCAGTGAGTCTCCTGGAAACACCATATATTTT.

This CDR3 is CATSEAGTSHPFQETQYF. In DNA form, the CDR3 reads TGTGCCACCAGTGAAGCCGGGACTAGCCACCCGTTTCAAGAGACCCAGTACTTC. The chain links TRBV24-1 to TRBJ2-5, with 9 positions matching TRBD2. The CDR3 is 18 amino acids. V was pared by 4 bases and J by 2 bases, with 13 bases of the junction left unmatched. CDR1 KGHDR and CDR2 SFDVKD come from the germline V gene.